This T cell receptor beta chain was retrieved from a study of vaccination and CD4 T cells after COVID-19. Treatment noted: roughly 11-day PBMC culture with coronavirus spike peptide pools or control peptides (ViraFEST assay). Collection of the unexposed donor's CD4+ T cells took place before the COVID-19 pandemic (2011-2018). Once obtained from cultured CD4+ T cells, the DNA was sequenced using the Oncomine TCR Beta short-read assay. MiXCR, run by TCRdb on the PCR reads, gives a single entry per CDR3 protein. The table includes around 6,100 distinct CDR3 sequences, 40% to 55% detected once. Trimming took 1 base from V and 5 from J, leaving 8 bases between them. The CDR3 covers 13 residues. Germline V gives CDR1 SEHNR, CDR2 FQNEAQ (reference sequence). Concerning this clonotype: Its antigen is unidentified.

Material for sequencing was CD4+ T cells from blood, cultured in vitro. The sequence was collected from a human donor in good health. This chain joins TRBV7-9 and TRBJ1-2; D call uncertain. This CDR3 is CASSLDTVYGYTF. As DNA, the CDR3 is TGTGCCAGCAGCTTAGACACAGTTTATGGCTACACCTTC.